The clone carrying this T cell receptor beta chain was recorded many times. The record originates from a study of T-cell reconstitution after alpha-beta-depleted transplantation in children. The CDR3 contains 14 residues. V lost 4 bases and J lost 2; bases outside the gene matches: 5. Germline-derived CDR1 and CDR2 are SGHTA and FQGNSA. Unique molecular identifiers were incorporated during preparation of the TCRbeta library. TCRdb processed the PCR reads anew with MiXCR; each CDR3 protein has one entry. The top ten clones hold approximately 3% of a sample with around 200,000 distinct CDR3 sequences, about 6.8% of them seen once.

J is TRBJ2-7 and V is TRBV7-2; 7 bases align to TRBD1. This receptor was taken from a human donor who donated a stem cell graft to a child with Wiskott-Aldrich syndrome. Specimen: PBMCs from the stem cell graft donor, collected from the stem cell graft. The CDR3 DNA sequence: TGTGCCAGCAGCTCGGGGACAGTCACCTACGAGCAGTACTTC. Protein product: CASSSGTVTYEQYF.